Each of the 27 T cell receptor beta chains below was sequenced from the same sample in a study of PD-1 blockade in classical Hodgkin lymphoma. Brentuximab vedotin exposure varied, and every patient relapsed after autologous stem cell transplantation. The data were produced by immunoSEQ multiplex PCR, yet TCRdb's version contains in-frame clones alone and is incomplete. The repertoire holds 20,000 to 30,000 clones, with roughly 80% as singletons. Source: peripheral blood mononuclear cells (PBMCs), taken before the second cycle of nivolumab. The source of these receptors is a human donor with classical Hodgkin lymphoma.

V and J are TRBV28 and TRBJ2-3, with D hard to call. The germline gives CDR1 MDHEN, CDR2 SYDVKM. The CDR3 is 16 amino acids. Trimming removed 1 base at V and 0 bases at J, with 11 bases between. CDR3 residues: CASSLLSTVSTDTQYF. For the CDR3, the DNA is TGTGCCAGCAGTTTATTGTCGACCGTAAGCACAGATACGCAGTATTTT.

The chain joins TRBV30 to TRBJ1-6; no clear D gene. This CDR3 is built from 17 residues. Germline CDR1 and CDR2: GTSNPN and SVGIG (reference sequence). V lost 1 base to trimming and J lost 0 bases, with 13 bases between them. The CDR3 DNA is TGTGCCTGGAGTGGGCTACGAGTCAGCTCCTATAATTCACCCCTCCACTTT. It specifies CAWSGLRVSSYNSPLHF.

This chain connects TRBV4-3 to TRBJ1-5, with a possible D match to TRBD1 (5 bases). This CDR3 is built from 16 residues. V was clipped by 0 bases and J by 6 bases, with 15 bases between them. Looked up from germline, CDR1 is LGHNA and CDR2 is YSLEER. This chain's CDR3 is CASSQDHSLGGQPQHF. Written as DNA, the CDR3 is TGCGCCAGCAGCCAAGATCACTCCCTGGGGGGTCAGCCCCAGCATTTT.

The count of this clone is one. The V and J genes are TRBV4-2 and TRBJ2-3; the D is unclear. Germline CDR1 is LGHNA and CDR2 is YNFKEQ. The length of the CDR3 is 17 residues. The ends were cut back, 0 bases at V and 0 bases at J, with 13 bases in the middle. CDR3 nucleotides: TGTGCCAGCAGCCAAGACTTGGCATCTGCTAGCACAGATACGCAGTATTTT. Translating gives CASSQDLASASTDTQYF.

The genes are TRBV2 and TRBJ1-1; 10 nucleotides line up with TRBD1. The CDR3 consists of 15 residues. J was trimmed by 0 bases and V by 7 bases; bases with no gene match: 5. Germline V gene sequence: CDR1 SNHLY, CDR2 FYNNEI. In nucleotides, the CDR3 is TGTGCCAGCATTCCGGGACAGGGGTTGAACACTGAAGCTTTCTTT. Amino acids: CASIPGQGLNTEAFF.

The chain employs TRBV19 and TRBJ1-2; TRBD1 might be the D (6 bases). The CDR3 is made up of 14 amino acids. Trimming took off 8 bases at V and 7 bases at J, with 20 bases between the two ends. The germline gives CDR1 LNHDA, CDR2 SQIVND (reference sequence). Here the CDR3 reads CASRLEGGVGGYTF. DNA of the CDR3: TGTGCCAGTCGCCTCGAGGGGGGGGTTGGTGGCTACACCTTC.

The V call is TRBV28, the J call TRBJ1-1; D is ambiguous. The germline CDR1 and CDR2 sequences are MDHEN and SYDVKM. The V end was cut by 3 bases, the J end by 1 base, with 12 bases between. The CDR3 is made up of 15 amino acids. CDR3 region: CASSLADWTNTEAFF. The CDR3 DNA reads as TGTGCCAGCAGTTTGGCGGACTGGACGAACACTGAAGCTTTCTTT.

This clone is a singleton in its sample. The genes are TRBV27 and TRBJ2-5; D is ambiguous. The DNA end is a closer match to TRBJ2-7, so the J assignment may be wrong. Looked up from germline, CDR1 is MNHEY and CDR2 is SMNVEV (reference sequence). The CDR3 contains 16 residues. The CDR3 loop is CASSLSLGMPYYEQYF. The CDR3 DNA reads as TGTGCCAGCAGTTTATCTTTGGGTATGCCGTACTACGAGCAGTACTTC.

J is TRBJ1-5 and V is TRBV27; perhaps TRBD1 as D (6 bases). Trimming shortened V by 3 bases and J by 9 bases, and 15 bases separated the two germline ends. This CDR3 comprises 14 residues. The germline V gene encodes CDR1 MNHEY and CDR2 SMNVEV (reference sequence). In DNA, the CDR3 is TGTGCCAGCAGTTTTGCTGCCATAGGGGGGCCCCAGCATTTT. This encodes CASSFAAIGGPQHF.

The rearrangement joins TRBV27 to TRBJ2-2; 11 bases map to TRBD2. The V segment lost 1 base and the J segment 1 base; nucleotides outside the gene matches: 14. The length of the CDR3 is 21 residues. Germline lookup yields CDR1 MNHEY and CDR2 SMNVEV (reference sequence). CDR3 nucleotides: TGTGCCAGCAGTTTATATTTCCCACTAGCGGGAGCCCTCCAGAACACCGGGGAGCTGTTTTTT. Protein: CASSLYFPLAGALQNTGELFF.

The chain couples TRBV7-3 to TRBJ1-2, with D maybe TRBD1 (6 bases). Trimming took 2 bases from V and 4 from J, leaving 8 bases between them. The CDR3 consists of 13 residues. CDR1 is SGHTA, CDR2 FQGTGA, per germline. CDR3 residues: CASSLARGYGYTF. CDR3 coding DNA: TGTGCCAGCAGCTTAGCCAGGGGCTATGGCTACACCTTC.

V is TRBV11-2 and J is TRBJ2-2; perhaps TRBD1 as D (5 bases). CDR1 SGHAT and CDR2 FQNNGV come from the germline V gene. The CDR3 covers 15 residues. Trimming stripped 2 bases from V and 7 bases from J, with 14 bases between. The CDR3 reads CASSLQQVWIGELFF. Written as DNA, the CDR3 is TGTGCCAGCAGCTTACAACAGGTTTGGATCGGGGAGCTGTTTTTT.

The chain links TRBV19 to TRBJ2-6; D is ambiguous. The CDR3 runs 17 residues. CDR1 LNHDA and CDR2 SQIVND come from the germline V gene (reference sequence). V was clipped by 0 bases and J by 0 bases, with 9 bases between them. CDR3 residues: CASSIDTPSSGANVLTF. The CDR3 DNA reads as TGTGCCAGTAGTATAGATACACCTTCCTCTGGGGCCAACGTCCTGACTTTC.

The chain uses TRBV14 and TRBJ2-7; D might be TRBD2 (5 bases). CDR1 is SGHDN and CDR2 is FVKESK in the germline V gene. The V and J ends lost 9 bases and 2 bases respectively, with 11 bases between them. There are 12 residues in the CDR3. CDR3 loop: CASSDSAYEQYF. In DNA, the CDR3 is TGTGCCAGTTCGGACTCTGCCTACGAGCAGTACTTC.

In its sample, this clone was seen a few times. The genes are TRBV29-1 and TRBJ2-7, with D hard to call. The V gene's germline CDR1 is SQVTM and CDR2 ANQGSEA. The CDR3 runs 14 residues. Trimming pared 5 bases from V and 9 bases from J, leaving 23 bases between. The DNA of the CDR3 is TGCAGCGTTTTATCCCGCGAATGGGGTCGTGGGCAGTACTTC. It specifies CSVLSREWGRGQYF.

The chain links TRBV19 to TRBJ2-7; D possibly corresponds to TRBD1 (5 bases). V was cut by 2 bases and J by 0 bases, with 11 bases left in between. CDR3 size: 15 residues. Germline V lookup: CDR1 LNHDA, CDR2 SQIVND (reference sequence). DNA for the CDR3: TGTGCCAGTAGTATATCAAGGGGAAGCTCCTACGAGCAGTACTTC. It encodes CASSISRGSSYEQYF.

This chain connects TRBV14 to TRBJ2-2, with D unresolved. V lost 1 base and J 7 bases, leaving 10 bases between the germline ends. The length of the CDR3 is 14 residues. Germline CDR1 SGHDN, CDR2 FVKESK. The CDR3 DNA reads TGTGCCAGCAGCCAAGGAGTCGAAGGCGGGGAGCTGTTTTTT. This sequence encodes CASSQGVEGGELFF.

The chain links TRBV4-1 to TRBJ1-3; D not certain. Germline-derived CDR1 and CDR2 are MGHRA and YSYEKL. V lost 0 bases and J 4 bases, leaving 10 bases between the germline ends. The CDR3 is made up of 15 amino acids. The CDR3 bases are TGCGCCAGCAGCCAAGAACGCAGTTCGGGAAACACCATATATTTT. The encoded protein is CASSQERSSGNTIYF.

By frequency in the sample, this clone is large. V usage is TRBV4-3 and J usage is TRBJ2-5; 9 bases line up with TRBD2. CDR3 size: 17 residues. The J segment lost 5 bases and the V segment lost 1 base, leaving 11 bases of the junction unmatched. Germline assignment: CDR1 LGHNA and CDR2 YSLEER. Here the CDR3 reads CASSQGVSRGGLETQYF. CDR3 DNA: TGCGCCAGCAGCCAAGGGGTGTCGCGGGGGGGGCTGGAGACCCAGTACTTC.

CDR3 region: CASSLGQTGELFF. The CDR3 DNA reads TGTGCCAGCAGCTTAGGTCAGACCGGGGAGCTGTTTTTT. The chain employs TRBV7-8 and TRBJ2-2, with D hard to call. The CDR3 extends over 13 amino acids. V was clipped by 1 base and J by 5 bases, with 5 bases between them. In germline, CDR1 is SGHVS, CDR2 FQNEAQ.

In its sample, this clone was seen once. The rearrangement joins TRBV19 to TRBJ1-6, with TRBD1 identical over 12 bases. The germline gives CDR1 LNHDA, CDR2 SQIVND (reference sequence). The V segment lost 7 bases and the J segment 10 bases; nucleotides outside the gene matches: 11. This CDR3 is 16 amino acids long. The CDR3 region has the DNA TGTGCCAGTACCCCGCAGTCGGGACAGGGGGCGTCACCCCTCCACTTT. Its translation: CASTPQSGQGASPLHF.

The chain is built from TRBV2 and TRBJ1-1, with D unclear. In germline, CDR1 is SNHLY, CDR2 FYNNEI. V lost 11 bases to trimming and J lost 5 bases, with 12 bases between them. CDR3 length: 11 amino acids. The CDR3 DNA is TGTGCCGGAGGACTTTATACTGAAGCTTTCTTT. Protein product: CAGGLYTEAFF.

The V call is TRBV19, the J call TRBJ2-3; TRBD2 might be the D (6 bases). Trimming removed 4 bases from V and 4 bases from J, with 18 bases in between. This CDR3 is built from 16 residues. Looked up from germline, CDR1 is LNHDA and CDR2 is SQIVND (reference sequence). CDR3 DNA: TGTGCCAGTAGTAACCCGGCTTTGGGCGGGGCAGATACGCAGTATTTT. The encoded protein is CASSNPALGGADTQYF.

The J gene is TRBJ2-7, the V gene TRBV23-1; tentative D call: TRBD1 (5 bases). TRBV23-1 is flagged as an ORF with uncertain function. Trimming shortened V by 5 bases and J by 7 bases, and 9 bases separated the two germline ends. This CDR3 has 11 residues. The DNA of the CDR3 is TGCGCCAGCAGTGCCGACAGAGAGCAGTACTTC. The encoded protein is CASSADREQYF.

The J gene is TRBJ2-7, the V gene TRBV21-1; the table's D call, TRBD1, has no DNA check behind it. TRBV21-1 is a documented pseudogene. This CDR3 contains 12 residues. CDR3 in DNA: TGTGCCAGCAGCGGCCAGGACAGCGAGCAGTACTTC. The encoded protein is CASSGQDSEQYF.

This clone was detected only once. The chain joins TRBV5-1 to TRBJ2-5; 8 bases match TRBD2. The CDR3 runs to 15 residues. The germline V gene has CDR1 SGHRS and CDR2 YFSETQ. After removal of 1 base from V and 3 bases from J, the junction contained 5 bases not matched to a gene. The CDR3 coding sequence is TGCGCCAGCAGCTTGCAGAGCGGGGGAAAAGAGACCCAGTACTTC. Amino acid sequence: CASSLQSGGKETQYF.

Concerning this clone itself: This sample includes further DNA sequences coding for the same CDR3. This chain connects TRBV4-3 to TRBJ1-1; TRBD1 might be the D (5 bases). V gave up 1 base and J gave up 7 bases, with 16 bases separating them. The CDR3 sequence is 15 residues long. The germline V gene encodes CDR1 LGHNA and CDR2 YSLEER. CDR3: CASSQALTGGFEAFF. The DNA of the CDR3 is TGCGCCAGCAGCCAAGCCCTTACAGGAGGGTTTGAAGCTTTCTTT.